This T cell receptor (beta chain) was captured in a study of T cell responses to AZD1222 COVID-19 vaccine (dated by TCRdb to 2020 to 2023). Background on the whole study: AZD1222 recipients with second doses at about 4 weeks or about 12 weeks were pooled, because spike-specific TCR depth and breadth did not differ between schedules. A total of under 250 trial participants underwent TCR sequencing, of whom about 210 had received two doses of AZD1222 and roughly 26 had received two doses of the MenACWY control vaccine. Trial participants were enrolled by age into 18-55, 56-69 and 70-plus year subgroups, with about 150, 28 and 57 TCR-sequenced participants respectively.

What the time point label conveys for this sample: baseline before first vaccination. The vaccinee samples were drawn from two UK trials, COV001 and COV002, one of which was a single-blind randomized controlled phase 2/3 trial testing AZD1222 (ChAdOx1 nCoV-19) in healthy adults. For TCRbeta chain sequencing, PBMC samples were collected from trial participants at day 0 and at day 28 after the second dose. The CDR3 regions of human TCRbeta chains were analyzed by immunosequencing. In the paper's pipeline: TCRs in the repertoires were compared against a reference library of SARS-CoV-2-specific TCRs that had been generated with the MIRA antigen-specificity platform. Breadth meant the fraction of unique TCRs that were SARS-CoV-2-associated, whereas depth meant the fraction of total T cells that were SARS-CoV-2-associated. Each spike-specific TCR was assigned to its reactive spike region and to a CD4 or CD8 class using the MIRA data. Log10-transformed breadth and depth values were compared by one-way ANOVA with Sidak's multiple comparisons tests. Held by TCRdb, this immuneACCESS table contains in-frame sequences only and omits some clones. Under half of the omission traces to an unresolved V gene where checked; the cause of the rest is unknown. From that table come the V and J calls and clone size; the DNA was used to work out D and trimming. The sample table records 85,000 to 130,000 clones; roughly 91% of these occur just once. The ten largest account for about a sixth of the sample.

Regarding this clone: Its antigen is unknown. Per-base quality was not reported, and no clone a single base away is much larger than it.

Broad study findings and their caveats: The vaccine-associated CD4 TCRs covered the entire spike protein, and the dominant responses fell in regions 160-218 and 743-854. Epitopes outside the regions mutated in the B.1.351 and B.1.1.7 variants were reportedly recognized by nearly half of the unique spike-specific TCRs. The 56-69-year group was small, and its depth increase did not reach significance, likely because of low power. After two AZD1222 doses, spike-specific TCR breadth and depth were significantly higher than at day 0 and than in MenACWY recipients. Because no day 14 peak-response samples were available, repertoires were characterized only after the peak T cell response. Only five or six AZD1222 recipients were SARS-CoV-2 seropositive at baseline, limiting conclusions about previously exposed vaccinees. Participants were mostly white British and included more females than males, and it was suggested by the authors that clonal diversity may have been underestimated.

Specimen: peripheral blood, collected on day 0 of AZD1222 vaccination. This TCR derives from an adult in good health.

At the DNA level, the sequence is TGCGCCAGCAGGGCCGGGAGCGGGACCTACAATGAGCAGTTCTTC. This gives the protein CASRAGSGTYNEQFF. The rearrangement combines TRBV5-1 with TRBJ2-1, and TRBD2 matches 7 of the central bases. V loses 5 bases at its end and J loses 2 bases; junction bases beyond the gene matches: 7. The CDR3, from cysteine to phenylalanine, totals 15 residues. The DNA shown is the 45-base CDR3, in frame from base 1. Via the germline V gene, CDR1 is SGHRS and CDR2 YFSETQ.